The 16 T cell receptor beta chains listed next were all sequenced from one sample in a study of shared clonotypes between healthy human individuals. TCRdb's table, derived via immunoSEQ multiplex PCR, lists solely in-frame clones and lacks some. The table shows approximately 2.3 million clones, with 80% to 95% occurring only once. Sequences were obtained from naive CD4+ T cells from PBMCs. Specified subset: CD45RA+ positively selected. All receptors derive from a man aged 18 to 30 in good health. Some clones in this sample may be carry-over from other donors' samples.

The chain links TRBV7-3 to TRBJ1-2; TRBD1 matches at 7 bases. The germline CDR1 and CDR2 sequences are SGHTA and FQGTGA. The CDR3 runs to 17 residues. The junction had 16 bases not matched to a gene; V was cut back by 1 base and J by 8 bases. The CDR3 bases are TGTGCCAGCAGCTTAATTGGGGAGAGAGGGGGCAGTGACGGCTACACCTTC. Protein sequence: CASSLIGERGGSDGYTF. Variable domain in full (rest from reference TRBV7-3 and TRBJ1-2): GAGVSQTPSNKVTEKGKYVELRCDPISGHTALYWYRQSLGQGPEFLIYFQGTGAADDSGLPNDRFFAVRPEGSVSTLKIQRTERGDSAVYLCASSLIGERGGSDGYTFGSGTRLTVV.

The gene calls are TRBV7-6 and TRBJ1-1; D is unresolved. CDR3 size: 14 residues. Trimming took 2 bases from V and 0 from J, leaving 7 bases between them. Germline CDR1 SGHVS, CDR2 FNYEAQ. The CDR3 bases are TGTGCCAGCAGCTTACAAGCCATGAACACTGAAGCTTTCTTT. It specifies CASSLQAMNTEAFF.

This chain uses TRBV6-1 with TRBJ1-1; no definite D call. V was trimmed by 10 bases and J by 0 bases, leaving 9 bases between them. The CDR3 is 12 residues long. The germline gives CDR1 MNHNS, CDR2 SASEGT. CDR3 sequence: CATRTVNTEAFF. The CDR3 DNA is TGTGCCACAAGGACGGTGAACACTGAAGCTTTCTTT.

As DNA, the CDR3 is TGTGCCAGCAGCTTGGTTGAGAATCAGCCCCAGCATTTT. Its translation is CASSLVENQPQHF. The chain uses TRBV5-8 and TRBJ1-5; no definite D call. V was cut by 0 bases and J by 4 bases, with 5 bases left in between. CDR1 and CDR2 from the germline V gene are SGHTS and YDEGEE. The CDR3 is 13 residues long.

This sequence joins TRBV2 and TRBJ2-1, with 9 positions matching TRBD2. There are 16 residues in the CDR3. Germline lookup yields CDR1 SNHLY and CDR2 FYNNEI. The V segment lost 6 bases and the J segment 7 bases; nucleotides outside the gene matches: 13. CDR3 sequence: CASSFIRGRVGNEQFF. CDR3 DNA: TGTGCCAGCAGCTTTATACGCGGGAGGGTTGGAAATGAGCAGTTCTTC.

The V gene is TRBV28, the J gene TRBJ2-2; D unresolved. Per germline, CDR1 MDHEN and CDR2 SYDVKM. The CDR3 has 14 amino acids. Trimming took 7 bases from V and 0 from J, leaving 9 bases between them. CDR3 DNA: TGTGCCAGCACAAGGGTCCCGAACACCGGGGAGCTGTTTTTT. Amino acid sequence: CASTRVPNTGELFF.

The CDR3 coding sequence is TGTGCCAGCAGTTTATTAGCAAAAGGGAAAATGAACACTGAAGCTTTCTTT. This sequence encodes CASSLLAKGKMNTEAFF. The chain carries TRBV28 and TRBJ1-1; unclear D gene. V lost 1 base to trimming and J lost 0 bases, with 15 bases between them. The CDR3 sequence is 17 residues long. Germline V CDR1 and CDR2: MDHEN, SYDVKM.

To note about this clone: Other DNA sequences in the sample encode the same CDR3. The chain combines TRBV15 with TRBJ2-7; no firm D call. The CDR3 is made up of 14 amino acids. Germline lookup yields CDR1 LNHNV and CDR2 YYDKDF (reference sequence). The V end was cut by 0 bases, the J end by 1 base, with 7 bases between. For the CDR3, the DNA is TGTGCCACCAGCAGAGATATGGGGTCCTACGAGCAGTACTTC. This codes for CATSRDMGSYEQYF.

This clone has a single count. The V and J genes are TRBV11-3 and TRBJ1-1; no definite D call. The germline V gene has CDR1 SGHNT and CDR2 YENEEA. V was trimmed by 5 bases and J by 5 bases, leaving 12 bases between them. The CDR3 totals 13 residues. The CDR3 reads CASSQMRETEAFF. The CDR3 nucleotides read TGTGCCAGCAGCCAGATGAGGGAAACTGAAGCTTTCTTT.

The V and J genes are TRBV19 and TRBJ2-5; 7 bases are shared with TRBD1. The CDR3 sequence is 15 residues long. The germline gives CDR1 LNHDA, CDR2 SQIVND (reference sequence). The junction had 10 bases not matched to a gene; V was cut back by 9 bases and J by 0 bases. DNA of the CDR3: TGTGCCAGCCATAGGGGGCCGGGGTACCAAGAGACCCAGTACTTC. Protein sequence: CASHRGPGYQETQYF. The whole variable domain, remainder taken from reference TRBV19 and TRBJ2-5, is DGGITQSPKYLFRKEGQNVTLSCEQNLNHDAMYWYRQDPGQGLRLIYYSQIVNDFQKGDIAEGYSVSREKKESFPLTVTSAQKNPTAFYLCASHRGPGYQETQYFGPGTRLLVL.

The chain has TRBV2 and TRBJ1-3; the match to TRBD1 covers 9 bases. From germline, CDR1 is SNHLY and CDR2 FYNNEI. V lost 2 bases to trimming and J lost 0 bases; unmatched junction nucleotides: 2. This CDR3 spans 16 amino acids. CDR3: CASSEQGQGSGNTIYF. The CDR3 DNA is TGTGCCAGCAGTGAACAGGGACAGGGCTCTGGAAACACCATATATTTT.

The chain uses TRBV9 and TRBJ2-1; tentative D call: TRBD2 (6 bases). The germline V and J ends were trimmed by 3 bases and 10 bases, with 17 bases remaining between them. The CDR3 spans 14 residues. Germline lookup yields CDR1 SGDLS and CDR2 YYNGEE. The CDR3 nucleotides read TGTGCCAGCAGCGCTAGGAGACTAGTCAGGGAGCAGTTCTTC. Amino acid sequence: CASSARRLVREQFF.

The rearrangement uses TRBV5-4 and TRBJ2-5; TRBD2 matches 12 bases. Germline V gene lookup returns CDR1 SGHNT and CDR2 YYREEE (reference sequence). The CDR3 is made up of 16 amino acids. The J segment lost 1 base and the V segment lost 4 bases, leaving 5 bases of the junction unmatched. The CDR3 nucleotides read TGTGCCAGCAGCATTACTAGCGGGAGGTTCCAAGAGACCCAGTACTTC. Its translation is CASSITSGRFQETQYF. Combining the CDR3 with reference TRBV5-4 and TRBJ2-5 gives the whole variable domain ETGVTQSPTHLIKTRGQQVTLRCSSQSGHNTVSWYQQALGQGPQFIFQYYREEENGRGNFPPRFSGLQFPNYSSELNVNALELDDSALYLCASSITSGRFQETQYFGPGTRLLVL.

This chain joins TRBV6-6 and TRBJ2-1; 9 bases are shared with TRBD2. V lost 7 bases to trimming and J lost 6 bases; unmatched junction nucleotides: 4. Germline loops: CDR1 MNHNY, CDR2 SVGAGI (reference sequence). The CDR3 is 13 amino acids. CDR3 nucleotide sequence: TGTGCCAGCACCAAGACTAGCGGCAATGAGCAGTTCTTC. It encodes CASTKTSGNEQFF.

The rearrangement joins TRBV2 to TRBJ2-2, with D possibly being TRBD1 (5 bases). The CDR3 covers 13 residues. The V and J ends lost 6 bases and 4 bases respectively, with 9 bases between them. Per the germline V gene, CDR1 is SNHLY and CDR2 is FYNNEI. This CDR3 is CASSRQSTGELFF. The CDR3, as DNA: TGTGCCAGCAGCCGACAGAGCACCGGGGAGCTGTTTTTT.

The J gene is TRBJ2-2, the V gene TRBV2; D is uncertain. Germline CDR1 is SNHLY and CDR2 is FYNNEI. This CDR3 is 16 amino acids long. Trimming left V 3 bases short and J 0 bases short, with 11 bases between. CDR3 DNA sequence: TGTGCCAGCAGTGACCGTGGCGCTTCGAACACCGGGGAGCTGTTTTTT. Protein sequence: CASSDRGASNTGELFF.